The T cell receptor beta chain under discussion was sequenced for a study of radiotherapy plus CTLA-4 blockade in lung cancer. Study-level findings and limits: Peripheral blood showed expansion of tumor-derived TCR clones after radiotherapy and ipilimumab.

A single count supports this clone. Its target is not known. Data came from immunoSEQ multiplex PCR; TCRdb stores just in-frame clones and leaves some out. This sample yields some 80,000 clones, of which around 76% are seen a single time; roughly 20% belongs to the top ten. This CDR3 comprises 14 residues. Germline V gene lookup returns CDR1 MNHNY and CDR2 SVGAGI (reference sequence). Trimming took 8 bases from V and 8 from J, leaving 16 bases between them. The sample consisted of peripheral blood, taken from a patient treated with radiotherapy plus ipilimumab. The rearrangement joins TRBV6-6 to TRBJ1-6; D not certain. This TCR was sampled from a human donor with non-small cell lung cancer whose response to radiotherapy plus ipilimumab could not be evaluated. Some clones in this sample may be carry-over from other donors' samples. This chain's CDR3 is CASSPQEVDSPLHF. DNA for the CDR3: TGTGCCAGCTCCCCGCAGGAGGTGGATTCACCCCTCCACTTT.